This entry lists 10 T cell receptor beta chains sequenced from one sample in a study of T cells after yellow fever vaccination. MiXCR was run by TCRdb on the 5' RACE reads, yielding one entry per CDR3 protein. The top ten clones hold 15% to 20% of a sample with about 320,000 distinct CDR3 sequences, 6.8% of them seen once. Specimen: PBMCs, collected 45 days after the first yellow fever vaccination. These receptors all stem from a man aged 18-30 years who received the YFV17D yellow fever vaccine.

At least ten counts were recorded for this clonotype. V gene TRBV15 combines with J gene TRBJ1-4; the D is unclear. The ends were cut back, 1 base at V and 3 bases at J, with 12 bases in the middle. Germline CDR1 reads LNHNV; CDR2 reads YYDKDF (reference sequence). The CDR3 consists of 16 residues. The CDR3 DNA sequence: TGTGCCACCAGCAGAGGCAAACAAGCGGCTAATGAAAAACTGTTTTTT. Translated, it gives CATSRGKQAANEKLFF.

Regarding this clonotype: Given a much more abundant clone one base away, this may be a read error. The rearrangement uses TRBV20-1 and TRBJ2-3; 7 bases are shared with TRBD2. Germline assignment: CDR1 DFQATT and CDR2 SNEGSKA (reference sequence). The CDR3 runs to 16 residues. The DNA of the CDR3 is TGCTGTGCTAGCCCCAGGCTAGCGGAGCGCACAGATACGCAGTATTTT. Translation: CCASPRLAERTDTQYF.

This clonotype was found a few times. This chain joins TRBV20-1 and TRBJ2-1, with TRBD2 identical over 13 bases. Trimming at V came to 0 bases and at J to 4 bases, leaving 9 bases not matched to a gene. CDR1 and CDR2 from the germline V gene are DFQATT and SNEGSKA (reference sequence). The CDR3 totals 18 residues. In DNA form, the CDR3 reads TGCAGTGCTAGAGATGCACTAGCGGGGGGGAGCGAGTACAATGAGCAGTTCTTC. Protein product: CSARDALAGGSEYNEQFF.

About this clonotype itself: The junction departs from the called germline gene at one end, perhaps through a read error. V gene TRBV7-8 combines with J gene TRBJ2-5; D possibly corresponds to TRBD1 (5 bases). There are 14 residues in the CDR3. Germline V gives CDR1 SGHVS, CDR2 FQNEAQ. CDR3 sequence (DNA): TGTGCCAGAAGCTTGGGGCAGGCTAAAGAGACCCAGTACTTC. Translation: CARSLGQAKETQYF.

The chain joins TRBV4-3 to TRBJ1-1; TRBD1 matches 7 bases. J lost 7 bases, V lost 2 bases, and 4 bases had no gene match. This CDR3 has 13 amino acids. Per the germline V gene, CDR1 is LGHNA and CDR2 is YSLEER. CDR3 sequence reads: CASSQNRGYEAFF. The CDR3, as DNA: TGCGCCAGCAGCCAAAACAGGGGATATGAAGCTTTCTTT.

This clonotype has just a few counts. The chain carries TRBV7-2 and TRBJ1-2; 7 nucleotides agree with TRBD1. Unmatched junction bases numbered 12, after V lost 5 bases and J lost 6 bases. There are 15 residues in the CDR3. Germline V gene lookup returns CDR1 SGHTA and CDR2 FQGNSA. DNA for the CDR3: TGTGCCAGCAGCCCAGGAATACAGGGGATAGATGGCTACACCTTC. Its translation is CASSPGIQGIDGYTF.

The rearrangement uses TRBV12-3 or TRBV12-4 and TRBJ2-7; 9 bases align to TRBD1. This CDR3 is built from 15 residues. J was trimmed by 5 bases and V by 2 bases; bases with no gene match: 7. CDR3 sequence (DNA): TGTGCCAGCAGTTTAAGGCGGACAGGGGTTGACGAGCAGTACTTC. As protein: CASSLRRTGVDEQYF.

The sample holds many counts of this clonotype. V usage is TRBV7-2 and J usage is TRBJ2-5, with 7 positions matching TRBD2. There are 14 residues in the CDR3. CDR1 SGHTA and CDR2 FQGNSA come from the germline V gene. Trimming cost V 1 base and J 5 bases; bases outside gene matches: 4. The chain's CDR3 is CASSLDRAGETQYF. The CDR3 region has the DNA TGTGCCAGCAGCTTAGATCGAGCGGGGGAGACCCAGTACTTC.

This clonotype has just a few counts. The V and J genes are TRBV5-1 and TRBJ2-5; the match to TRBD1 covers 7 bases. Trimming cost V 4 bases and J 2 bases; bases outside gene matches: 8. This CDR3 has 15 residues. CDR1 is SGHRS and CDR2 is YFSETQ in the germline V gene. The CDR3 sequence is CASSKGTADQETQYF. The CDR3 DNA sequence: TGCGCCAGCAGCAAGGGGACAGCGGATCAAGAGACCCAGTACTTC. The entire variable domain, with the rest obtained from reference TRBV5-1 and TRBJ2-5, is as follows: KAGVTQTPRYLIKTRGQQVTLSCSPISGHRSVSWYQQTPGQGLQFLFEYFSETQRNKGNFPGRFSGRQFSNSRSEMNVSTLELGDSALYLCASSKGTADQETQYFGPGTRLLVL.

The rearrangement joins TRBV5-6 to TRBJ2-1; tentatively, D is TRBD1 or TRBD2 (5 bases each). V lost 4 bases to trimming and J lost 7 bases, with 24 bases between them. The CDR3 has 17 residues. Germline CDR1 SGHDT, CDR2 YYEEEE. CDR3 residues: CASSNNIGSWGRNEQFF. The CDR3 nucleotides read TGTGCCAGCAGCAATAATATCGGCAGCTGGGGACGGAATGAGCAGTTCTTC.